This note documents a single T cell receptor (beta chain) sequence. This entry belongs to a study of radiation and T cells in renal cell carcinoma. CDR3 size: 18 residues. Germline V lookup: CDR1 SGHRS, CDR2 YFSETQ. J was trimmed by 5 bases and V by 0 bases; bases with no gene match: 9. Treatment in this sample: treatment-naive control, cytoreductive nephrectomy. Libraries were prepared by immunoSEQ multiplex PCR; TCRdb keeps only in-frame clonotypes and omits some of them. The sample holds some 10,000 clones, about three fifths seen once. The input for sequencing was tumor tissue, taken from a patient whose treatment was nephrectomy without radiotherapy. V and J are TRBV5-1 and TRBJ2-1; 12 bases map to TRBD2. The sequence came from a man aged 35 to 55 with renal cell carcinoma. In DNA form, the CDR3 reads TGCGCCAGCAGCTTGGTACTAGCGGGAGGTCTCGGCGACAATGAGCAGTTCTTC. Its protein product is CASSLVLAGGLGDNEQFF.